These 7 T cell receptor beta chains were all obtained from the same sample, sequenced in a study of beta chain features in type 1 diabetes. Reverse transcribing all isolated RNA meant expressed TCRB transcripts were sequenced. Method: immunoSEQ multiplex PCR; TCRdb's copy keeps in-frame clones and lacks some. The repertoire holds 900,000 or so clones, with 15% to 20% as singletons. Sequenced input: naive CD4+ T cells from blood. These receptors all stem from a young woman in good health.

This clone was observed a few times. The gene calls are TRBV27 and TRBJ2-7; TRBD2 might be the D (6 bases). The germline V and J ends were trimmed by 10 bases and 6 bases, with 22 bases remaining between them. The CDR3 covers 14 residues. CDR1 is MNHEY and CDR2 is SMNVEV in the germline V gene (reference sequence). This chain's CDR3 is CATKRLVLASEQYF. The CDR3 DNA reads TGTGCCACGAAACGACTAGTACTTGCCAGCGAGCAGTACTTC.

For the CDR3, the DNA is TGTGCCAGCAGTTTGATGGCGCAGGGCACAGATACGCAGTATTTT. Protein product: CASSLMAQGTDTQYF. This chain joins TRBV27 and TRBJ2-3; D ambiguous. Trimming shortened V by 3 bases and J by 1 base, and 11 bases separated the two germline ends. The CDR3 sequence is 15 residues long. Per the germline V gene, CDR1 is MNHEY and CDR2 is SMNVEV (reference sequence).

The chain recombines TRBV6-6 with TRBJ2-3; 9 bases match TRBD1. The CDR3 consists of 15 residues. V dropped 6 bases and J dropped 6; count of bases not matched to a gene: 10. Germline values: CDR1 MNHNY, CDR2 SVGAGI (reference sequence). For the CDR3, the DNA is TGTGCCAGCAGGCTAGGACAGGGGTTTGAGGATACGCAGTATTTT. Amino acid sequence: CASRLGQGFEDTQYF.

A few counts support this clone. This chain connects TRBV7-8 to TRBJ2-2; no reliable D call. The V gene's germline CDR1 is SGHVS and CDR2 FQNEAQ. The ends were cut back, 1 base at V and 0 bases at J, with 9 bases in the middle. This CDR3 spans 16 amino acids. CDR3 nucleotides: TGTGCCAGCAGCTTAGACCAGACCACGAACACCGGGGAGCTGTTTTTT. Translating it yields CASSLDQTTNTGELFF.

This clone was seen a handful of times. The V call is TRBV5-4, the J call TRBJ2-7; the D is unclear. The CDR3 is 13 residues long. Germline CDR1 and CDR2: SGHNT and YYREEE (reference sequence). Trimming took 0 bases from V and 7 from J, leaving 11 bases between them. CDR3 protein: CASSLDGRKEQYF. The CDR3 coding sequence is TGTGCCAGCAGCTTGGATGGTCGTAAGGAGCAGTACTTC.

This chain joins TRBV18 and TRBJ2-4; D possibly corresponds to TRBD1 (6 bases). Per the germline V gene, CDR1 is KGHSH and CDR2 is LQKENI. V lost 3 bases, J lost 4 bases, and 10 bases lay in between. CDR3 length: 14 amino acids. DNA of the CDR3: TGTGCCAGCTCACCGGTACAGGGAAAAAACATTCAGTACTTC. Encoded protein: CASSPVQGKNIQYF.

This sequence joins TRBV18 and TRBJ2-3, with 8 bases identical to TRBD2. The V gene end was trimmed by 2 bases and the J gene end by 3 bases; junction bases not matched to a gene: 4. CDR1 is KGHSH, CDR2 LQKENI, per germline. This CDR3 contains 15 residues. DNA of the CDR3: TGTGCCAGCTCACCAGCGGGAGGTTGGACAGATACGCAGTATTTT. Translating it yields CASSPAGGWTDTQYF.